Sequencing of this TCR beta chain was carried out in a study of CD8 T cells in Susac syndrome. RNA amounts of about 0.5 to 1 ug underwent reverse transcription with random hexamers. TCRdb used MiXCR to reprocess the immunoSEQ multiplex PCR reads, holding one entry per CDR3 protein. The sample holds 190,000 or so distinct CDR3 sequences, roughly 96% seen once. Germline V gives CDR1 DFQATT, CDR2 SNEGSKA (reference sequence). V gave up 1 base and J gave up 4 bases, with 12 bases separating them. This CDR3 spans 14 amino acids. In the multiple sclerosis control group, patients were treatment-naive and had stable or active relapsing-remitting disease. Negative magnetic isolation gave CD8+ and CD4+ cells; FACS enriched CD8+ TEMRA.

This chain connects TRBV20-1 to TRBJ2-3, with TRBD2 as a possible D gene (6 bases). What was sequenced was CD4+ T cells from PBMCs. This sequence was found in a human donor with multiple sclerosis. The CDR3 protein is CSARAGGGADTQYF. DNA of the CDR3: TGCAGTGCTAGAGCCGGTGGAGGGGCAGATACGCAGTATTTT.